One sample yielded the 23 T cell receptor beta chains listed below, sequenced in a study of T cell repertoires in cytomegalovirus infection. TCRdb re-analysed the reads in MiXCR, keeping a single row per CDR3 protein. The table shows 250,000 or so distinct CDR3 sequences, with more than 15% occurring only once. Material: CD8+ T cells from PBMCs. Receptors originate from a human donor in good health (CMV status not recorded). Some clones in this sample may be carry-over from other donors' samples.

This clonotype appeared a few times. The J gene is TRBJ2-1, the V gene TRBV20-1; 7 bases are a match to TRBD2. Germline trimming cut 6 bases from V and 9 bases from J; bases unmatched to any gene: 11. From germline, CDR1 is DFQATT and CDR2 SNEGSKA (reference sequence). CDR3 size: 13 residues. CDR3 sequence (DNA): TGCAGTGCGGCCGGGACTAATCGATTTGAGCAGTTCTTC. Amino acid sequence: CSAAGTNRFEQFF.

The chain recombines TRBV24-1 with TRBJ2-1; TRBD2 matches at 12 bases. The length of the CDR3 is 15 residues. Germline-derived CDR1 and CDR2 are KGHDR and SFDVKD. With V trimmed by 7 bases and J by 5 bases, 5 bases remained unmatched. The DNA of the CDR3 is TGTGCCACCAGGGCGACTAGCGGGGGACACAATGAGCAGTTCTTC. Its translation: CATRATSGGHNEQFF.

As concerns this clonotype: This may be a read error, as it is one base from a much larger clone. The rearrangement uses TRBV7-6 and TRBJ1-1, with a weak D call TRBD1 (6 bases). The CDR3 contains 13 residues. The germline gives CDR1 SGHVS, CDR2 FNYEAQ. V dropped 5 bases and J dropped 7 bases, with 14 bases sitting between them. The CDR3 spells CASSPSGGIEAFF. The CDR3 region has the DNA TGTGCCAGCAGCCCATCCGGGGGCATTGAAGCTTTCTTT.

A few counts support this clonotype. The chain joins TRBV23-1 to TRBJ1-6; D gene uncertain. TRBV23-1 is reported as an ORF; its role is uncertain. The CDR3 loop spans 11 amino acids. V was pared by 6 bases and J by 11 bases, with 8 bases between. The CDR3 DNA reads TGCGCCAGCAGCAACGCGCCACCCCTCCACTTT. Translating it yields CASSNAPPLHF.

This chain links TRBV24-1 with TRBJ1-6; possibly TRBD1 for D (6 bases). This CDR3 contains 14 residues. Trimming shortened V by 4 bases and J by 6 bases, and 9 bases separated the two germline ends. Germline loops: CDR1 KGHDR, CDR2 SFDVKD. The CDR3 sequence: CATSEDRTNSPLHF. The CDR3 nucleotides read TGTGCCACCAGTGAGGACAGAACTAATTCACCCCTCCACTTT.

In this sample, this clonotype turned up a few times. CDR3 DNA sequence: TGTGCCAGCAGGGCAGGGGAGGACACTCAAGAGACCCAGTACTTC. It codes for CASRAGEDTQETQYF. This chain joins TRBV28 and TRBJ2-5, with D perhaps being TRBD1 or TRBD2 (6 bases each). The CDR3 sequence is 15 residues long. CDR1 MDHEN and CDR2 SYDVKM come from the germline V gene. The germline V and J ends were trimmed by 6 bases and 2 bases, with 16 bases remaining between them.

This clonotype was counted many times. The V and J genes are TRBV7-9 and TRBJ2-1, with a possible D match to TRBD2 (7 bases). V was trimmed by 6 bases and J by 7 bases, leaving 10 bases between them. CDR1 SEHNR and CDR2 FQNEAQ come from the germline V gene (reference sequence). The CDR3 sequence is 12 residues long. The chain's CDR3 is CASRGRGNEQFF. Here the CDR3 DNA reads TGTGCCAGCAGGGGGAGGGGGAATGAGCAGTTCTTC.

This rearrangement joins TRBV9 to TRBJ1-2; a weak D match, TRBD1 (5 bases). V lost 7 bases, J lost 5 bases, and 12 bases lay in between. The germline gives CDR1 SGDLS, CDR2 YYNGEE. CDR3 length equals 12 residues. CDR3 DNA sequence: TGTGCCAGCCCAGGGTACCCTTATGGCTACACCTTC. This gives the protein CASPGYPYGYTF.

Notes on this clonotype: A single base separates this from a much larger clone, so it may be a read error. This rearrangement joins TRBV19 to TRBJ1-5; no clear D. This CDR3 is built from 15 residues. Germline values: CDR1 LNHDA, CDR2 SQIVND (reference sequence). V gave up 11 bases and J gave up 3 bases, with 20 bases separating them. CDR3 bases: TGTGCCGGTACCCCGCGGGGAGTCTCCAATCAGCCCCAGCATTTT. This gives the protein CAGTPRGVSNQPQHF.

This clonotype occurred a few times. This sequence joins TRBV28 and TRBJ1-1; TRBD1 matches 8 bases. V dropped 5 bases and J dropped 4; count of bases not matched to a gene: 12. The CDR3 spans 16 residues. Germline loops: CDR1 MDHEN, CDR2 SYDVKM. The DNA for the CDR3 is TGTGCCAGCAGTCCCCGGACAGGGAGGTTGAGCACTGAAGCTTTCTTT. It codes for CASSPRTGRLSTEAFF.

The chain links TRBV6-2 or TRBV6-3 to TRBJ1-6; the D gene is possibly TRBD1 (6 bases). Trimming pared 9 bases from V and 12 bases from J, leaving 12 bases between. Germline V gene lookup returns CDR1 MNHEY and CDR2 SVGEGT. This CDR3 region has 11 residues. The chain's CDR3 is CASSGEGPLHF. CDR3 DNA: TGTGCCAGTTCAGGGGAGGGACCCCTCCACTTT.

The chain joins TRBV6-5 to TRBJ1-4; 7 nucleotides agree with TRBD1. The CDR3 is 14 amino acids. The germline gives CDR1 MNHEY, CDR2 SVGAGI. Losses at the gene ends were 6 bases for V and 7 bases for J; bases not matched to a gene: 8. The DNA of the CDR3 is TGTGCCAGCAGCCCCCTGACAGGGAGTGAAAAACTGTTTTTT. It specifies CASSPLTGSEKLFF.

This clonotype came up a few times. A much larger clone sits a single nucleotide away, making a read error possible. The chain has TRBV7-8 and TRBJ2-3; D not certain. Germline CDR1 SGHVS, CDR2 FQNEAQ. The CDR3 has 11 residues. The CDR3 region is CVSLNTDTQYF. Written as DNA, the CDR3 is TGTGTCAGCTTAAATACAGATACGCAGTATTTT.

The chain couples TRBV7-9 to TRBJ1-4, with D possibly TRBD1 on 5 matching bases. V lost 6 bases to trimming and J lost 8 bases, with 16 bases between them. The CDR3 consists of 14 residues. Germline loops: CDR1 SEHNR, CDR2 FQNEAQ (reference sequence). The CDR3: CASRPGGSEEKLFF. The CDR3 coding sequence is TGTGCCAGCAGACCCGGGGGGTCCGAGGAAAAACTGTTTTTT.

This clonotype was detected only a few times. The chain employs TRBV28 and TRBJ1-4; perhaps TRBD1 as D (5 bases). Germline CDR1 is MDHEN and CDR2 is SYDVKM. The CDR3 extends over 15 amino acids. V lost 5 bases and J 2 bases, leaving 12 bases between the germline ends. In nucleotides, the CDR3 is TGTGCCAGCAGTCCCGCCCGGGACACTAATGAAAAACTGTTTTTT. Protein sequence: CASSPARDTNEKLFF. Full variable domain (missing parts from reference TRBV28 and TRBJ1-4): DVKVTQSSRYLVKRTGEKVFLECVQDMDHENMFWYRQDPGLGLRLIYFSYDVKMKEKGDIPEGYSVSREKKERFSLILESASTNQTSMYLCASSPARDTNEKLFFGSGTQLSVL.

The table lists this clonotype with many counts. The V and J genes are TRBV7-9 and TRBJ1-2; no clear D. The CDR3 extends over 15 amino acids. Germline V gives CDR1 SEHNR, CDR2 FQNEAQ (reference sequence). The ends were cut back, 2 bases at V and 2 bases at J, with 12 bases in the middle. In nucleotides, the CDR3 is TGTGCCAGCAGCTTATCAACAGATTTCAACTATGGCTACACCTTC. It codes for CASSLSTDFNYGYTF. Based on the CDR3 plus reference TRBV7-9 and TRBJ1-2, the full variable domain is DTGVSQNPRHKITKRGQNVTFRCDPISEHNRLYWYRQTLGQGPEFLTYFQNEAQLEKSRLLSDRFSAERPKGSFSTLEIQRTEQGDSAMYLCASSLSTDFNYGYTFGSGTRLTVV.

The table lists this clonotype with many counts. The chain has TRBV20-1 and TRBJ2-7; D perhaps matches TRBD1 (6 bases). The CDR3 is made up of 14 amino acids. The V and J ends lost 6 bases and 2 bases respectively, with 17 bases between them. Germline loops: CDR1 DFQATT, CDR2 SNEGSKA (reference sequence). The CDR3 coding sequence is TGCAGTGCGGGGACACAGGAGAACACCTACGAGCAGTACTTC. It specifies CSAGTQENTYEQYF.

This clonotype occurred a few times. This rearrangement joins TRBV19 to TRBJ1-1, with unresolved D. V was trimmed by 5 bases and J by 0 bases, leaving 13 bases between them. Germline lookup yields CDR1 LNHDA and CDR2 SQIVND (reference sequence). The CDR3 length is 15 residues. CDR3 nucleotides: TGTGCCAGTAGTCTCCGGACGGAGATGAACACTGAAGCTTTCTTT. The encoded protein is CASSLRTEMNTEAFF.

This clonotype occurred many times. The chain carries TRBV7-3 and TRBJ1-1; 7 positions match TRBD1. Looked up from germline, CDR1 is SGHTA and CDR2 is FQGTGA. Unmatched junction bases numbered 4, after V lost 5 bases and J lost 4 bases. The CDR3 length is 13 residues. CDR3: CASSPTGATEAFF. CDR3 DNA: TGTGCCAGCAGCCCTACAGGGGCCACTGAAGCTTTCTTT. The full variable domain, in which reference TRBV7-3 and TRBJ1-1 provide the parts outside the CDR3, is GAGVSQTPSNKVTEKGKYVELRCDPISGHTALYWYRQSLGQGPEFLIYFQGTGAADDSGLPNDRFFAVRPEGSVSTLKIQRTERGDSAVYLCASSPTGATEAFFGQGTRLTVV.

This clonotype appeared many times. The V and J genes are TRBV12-3 or TRBV12-4 and TRBJ1-3; no definite D call. V lost 3 bases to trimming and J lost 0 bases, with 9 bases between them. The CDR3 extends over 15 amino acids. The CDR3 DNA reads as TGTGCCAGCAGTTTTGATGATAGCTCTGGAAACACCATATATTTT. Translating gives CASSFDDSSGNTIYF.

The genes are TRBV20-1 and TRBJ1-2; no reliable D call. This CDR3 is built from 14 residues. Germline CDR1 and CDR2: DFQATT and SNEGSKA (reference sequence). V gave up 3 bases and J gave up 5 bases, with 16 bases separating them. The CDR3 region has the DNA TGCAGTGCTAGGGATGAGGCGGAATTATATGGCTACACCTTC. This encodes CSARDEAELYGYTF.

As to this clonotype: A read error is possible here, since a much larger clone lies one base away. J is TRBJ2-1 and V is TRBV28; D possibly corresponds to TRBD1 (5 bases). V was shortened by 3 bases and J by 9 bases, with 18 bases between the two germline ends. The CDR3 length is 15 residues. The germline CDR1 and CDR2 sequences are MDHEN and SYDVKM. The CDR3 DNA is TGTGCCAGCAGTTTGGCGACAGTGGATTGGGGTGAGCAGTTCTTC. Protein: CASSLATVDWGEQFF.

This clonotype was found many times. V gene TRBV12-3 or TRBV12-4 combines with J gene TRBJ1-1; 9 nucleotides line up with TRBD1. The CDR3 loop spans 15 amino acids. The V and J ends lost 4 bases and 5 bases, in that order; junction bases with no gene match: 8. As DNA, the CDR3 is TGTGCCAGCAGTTCACCGAGGGACAGGGTAACTGAAGCTTTCTTT. This translates into CASSSPRDRVTEAFF.